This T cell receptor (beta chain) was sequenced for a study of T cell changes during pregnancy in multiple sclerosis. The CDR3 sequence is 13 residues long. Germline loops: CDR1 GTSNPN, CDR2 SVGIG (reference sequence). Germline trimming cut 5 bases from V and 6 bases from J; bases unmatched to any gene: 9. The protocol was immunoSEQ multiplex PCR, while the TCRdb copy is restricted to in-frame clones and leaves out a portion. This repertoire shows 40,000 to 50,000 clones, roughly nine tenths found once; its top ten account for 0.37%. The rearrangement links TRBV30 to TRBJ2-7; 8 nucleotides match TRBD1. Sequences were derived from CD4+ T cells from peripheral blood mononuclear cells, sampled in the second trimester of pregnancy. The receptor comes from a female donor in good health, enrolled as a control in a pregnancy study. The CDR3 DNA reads TGTGCCTGGGCGGCGGACAGGGTCAGCGAGCAGTACTTC. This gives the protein CAWAADRVSEQYF. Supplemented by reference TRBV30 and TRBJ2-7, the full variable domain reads SQTIHQWPATLVQPVGSPLSLECTVEGTSNPNLYWYRQAAGRGLQLLFYSVGIGQISSEVPQNLSASRPQDRQFILSSKKLLLSDSGFYLCAWAADRVSEQYFGPGTRLTVT.